The clone carrying this TCR beta chain has ten or more counts. What it binds is not known. These data belong to a study of T-cell memory formation after mild COVID-19. Study-wide points: Contracting clones localized mainly to CM and EM when CD4+ and mainly to EMRA when CD8+.

Per the germline V gene, CDR1 is SGHRS and CDR2 is YFSETQ. CDR3 length equals 16 residues. The V and J ends lost 3 bases and 1 base, in that order; junction bases with no gene match: 7. TCRdb re-analysed the 5' RACE reads in MiXCR, keeping a single row per CDR3 protein. Of about 180,000 distinct CDR3 sequences detected, roughly 17% appear once; the ten largest clones hold around 2%. This clonotype originated in an adult woman who had mild COVID-19 (a few samples of this study predate the infection). Cell type and time point are not known. V and J are TRBV5-1 and TRBJ1-1, with TRBD1 identical over 9 bases. The material sequenced was PBMCs or a T cell subset sorted from them (not recorded which). CDR3 region: CASSSQTGGRNTEAFF. CDR3 nucleotide sequence: TGCGCCAGCAGCTCTCAGACAGGGGGTAGGAACACTGAAGCTTTCTTT.